This T cell receptor beta chain is drawn from a study of OX40 agonist ivuxolimab in advanced cancers. Study in general: Participants could have had prior anti-PD-1, anti-PD-L1 or anti-CTLA-4 therapy, and approximately 37% had some.

Points from the study as a whole: Some of the lowest clonal expansion was seen in partial responders at 0.1-3.0 mg/kg. Blood T cells, both CD4+ and CD8+, expanded clonally by week 6 at 0.1 to 3.0 mg/kg.

Sequencing used immunoSEQ multiplex PCR; TCRdb keeps in-frame clones, though not all of them. This table has approximately 80,000 clones, approximately 86% appearing once. In the case of this clone: The target antigen is unknown.

This receptor was obtained from an adult with an advanced solid tumor such as melanoma, head and neck, liver or kidney cancer. Sequenced material: CD4+ or CD8+ T cells sorted from blood, taken in a trial of the OX40 agonist ivuxolimab.

The CDR3 DNA follows: TGTGCCAGCAGCCCACGACAGGGATTGGGCACTGAAGCTTTCTTT. Residues: CASSPRQGLGTEAFF. The rearrangement joins TRBV5-6 to TRBJ1-1; 7 bases fit TRBD1. This CDR3 spans 15 amino acids. Per the germline V gene, CDR1 is SGHDT and CDR2 is YYEEEE. Trimming took 4 bases from V and 4 from J; bases not matched to a gene: 10.